This T cell receptor beta chain was identified in a study of cytomegalovirus exposure and HLA in healthy donors. Study-level background: Early released data comprised approximately 85 million unique TCRs from HLA-typed donors.

Amplification used 60 Vbeta primers and 13 Jbeta primers. The table came from immunoSEQ multiplex PCR; TCRdb's copy has only in-frame clones and leaves some out. The data contain about 160,000 clones, 85% of them seen just once; the ten biggest clones take up around 2.1%. Whole-study findings and limits: Roughly uniform depth of sequencing across donors was assumed in presence/absence analyses.

This CDR3 region has 17 residues. The germline V gene encodes CDR1 LNHDA and CDR2 SQIVND (reference sequence). Trimming removed 3 bases from V and 3 bases from J, with 18 bases in between. For this clone: Its target is not known.

The J gene is TRBJ1-5, the V gene TRBV19, with D unclear. The sequenced sample was PBMCs. The TCR was taken from a man younger than 30 in good health and CMV-seropositive. The CDR3 region has the DNA TGTGCCAGTAGTATGTTGAACAGTCAGGTATCCAATCAGCCCCAGCATTTT. Translation: CASSMLNSQVSNQPQHF. The whole variable domain, remainder taken from reference TRBV19 and TRBJ1-5, is DGGITQSPKYLFRKEGQNVTLSCEQNLNHDAMYWYRQDPGQGLRLIYYSQIVNDFQKGDIAEGYSVSREKKESFPLTVTSAQKNPTAFYLCASSMLNSQVSNQPQHFGDGTRLSIL.